This T cell receptor beta chain came from a study of blood T cell repertoires in COVID-19. At the level of the study: Researchers got acute and convalescent COVID-19 samples from the United States, Italy and Spain. PBMCs, B-cell-depleted T cells, or T cells were the source of the cDNA or gDNA that made up the material.

This CDR3 region has 17 residues. The germline V gene has CDR1 SGHDT and CDR2 YYEEEE. Deletions cut 2 bases from V and 0 bases from J, with 15 bases between. Methods used by the authors: Amplification of reference gene primers provided the estimated nucleated cell counts. The table came from immunoSEQ multiplex PCR; TCRdb's copy has only in-frame clones and leaves some out. That table supplies the V and J calls and clone size; D and trimming were determined from the DNA. The sample holds 70,000 to 95,000 clones, roughly 87% seen once. J is TRBJ1-3 and V is TRBV5-6; D perhaps matches TRBD1 (6 bases). The sequenced sample consisted of peripheral blood. The sequence was obtained from a man in his fifties or sixties with acute or convalescent COVID-19. The chain's CDR3 is CASSFPGHHFSGNTIYF. DNA of the CDR3: TGTGCCAGCAGCTTTCCGGGACACCATTTCTCTGGAAACACCATATATTTT.